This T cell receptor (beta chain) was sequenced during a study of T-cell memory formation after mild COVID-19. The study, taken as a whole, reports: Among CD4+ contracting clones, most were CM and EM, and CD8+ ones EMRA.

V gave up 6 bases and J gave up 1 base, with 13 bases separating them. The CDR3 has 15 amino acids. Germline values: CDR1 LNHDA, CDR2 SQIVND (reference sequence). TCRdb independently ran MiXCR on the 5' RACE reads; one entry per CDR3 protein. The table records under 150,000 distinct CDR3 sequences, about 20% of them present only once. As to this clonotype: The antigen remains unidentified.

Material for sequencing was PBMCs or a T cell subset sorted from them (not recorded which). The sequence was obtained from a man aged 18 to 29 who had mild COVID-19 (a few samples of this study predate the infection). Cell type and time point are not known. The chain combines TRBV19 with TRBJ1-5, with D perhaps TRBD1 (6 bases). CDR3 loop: CASRITGRSNQPQHF. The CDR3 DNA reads TGTGCCAGTAGGATAACAGGGAGGAGCAATCAGCCCCAGCATTTT.